These 10 T cell receptor beta chains were sequenced from one sample in a study of CD8+CD57+ T cells in acquired aplastic anemia listed by TCRdb under 2018. Sequencer: Illumina HiSeq 2000. Genomic DNA served as template for TCR beta VDJ combination and CDR3 sequence profiling. Through fastp at Q25 and MiXCR, TCRdb rebuilt clones from the public reads, retaining in-frame beta chains. Each entry is one CDR3 protein sequence, shown with its most common DNA and genes. The sample table holds 95,000 to 150,000 distinct CDR3 sequences, of which over 30% were seen once. The ten top clones hold 2.6% of the sample. Patients chosen for sequencing had shown expansion of CD8+CD57+ cells by flow cytometry. The sequencing sample was made of sorted CD4+, CD8+, or CD8+CD57+ T cells (not recorded which) from PBMCs. All receptors derive from a human donor with aplastic anemia.

The chain employs TRBV6-1 and TRBJ1-5; no definite D call. V was shortened by 6 bases and J by 4 bases, with 10 bases between the two germline ends. This CDR3 has 13 residues. The germline V gene has CDR1 MNHNS and CDR2 SASEGT. The CDR3 reads CASSPAPNQPQHF. The CDR3 DNA follows: TGTGCCAGCAGCCCGGCCCCAAATCAGCCCCAGCATTTT.

This clonotype occurred many times. This chain connects TRBV6-1 to TRBJ1-2; TRBD1 agrees at 8 bases. Germline-derived CDR1 and CDR2 are MNHNS and SASEGT. This CDR3 has 14 amino acids. V lost 1 base and J lost 6; bases outside the gene matches: 4. CDR3: CASSEGQGWDGYTF. CDR3 sequence (DNA): TGTGCCAGCAGTGAAGGACAGGGGTGGGATGGCTACACCTTC.

The chain links TRBV10-3 to TRBJ2-7, with D hard to call. The CDR3 is made up of 16 amino acids. Deletions cut 10 bases from V and 0 bases from J, with 22 bases between. Germline V gene sequence: CDR1 ENHRY, CDR2 SYGVKD. The CDR3 region is CATGFLETASSYEQYF. The CDR3 nucleotides read TGTGCCACCGGATTCCTGGAGACGGCGAGCTCCTACGAGCAGTACTTC.

The chain links TRBV30 to TRBJ2-2, with D perhaps TRBD1 (6 bases). V gave up 2 bases and J gave up 4 bases, with 14 bases separating them. Germline V gives CDR1 GTSNPN, CDR2 SVGIG (reference sequence). The CDR3 is 15 residues long. CDR3 sequence reads: CAWSKKQGSTGELFF. The CDR3 DNA follows: TGTGCCTGGAGTAAGAAACAGGGTTCCACCGGGGAGCTGTTTTTT.

The gene calls are TRBV25-1 and TRBJ2-3; D gene uncertain. CDR1 MGHDK and CDR2 SYGVNS come from the germline V gene. This CDR3 contains 14 residues. Trimming cost V 1 base and J 1 base, with 6 bases left between them. CDR3 sequence: CASSESVGTDTQYF. In DNA, the CDR3 is TGTGCCAGCAGTGAATCGGTGGGCACAGATACGCAGTATTTT.

There are many counts of this clonotype. This sequence joins TRBV4-3 and TRBJ2-5; no clear D. The CDR3 length is 13 residues. The V gene's germline CDR1 is LGHNA and CDR2 YSLEER. Trimming left V 1 base short and J 5 bases short, with 8 bases between. The CDR3 DNA reads as TGCGCCAGCAGCCAAGGACCTCTGGAGACCCAGTACTTC. Amino acids: CASSQGPLETQYF.

The J gene is TRBJ1-5, the V gene TRBV15; D is undetermined. V gave up 7 bases and J gave up 3 bases, with 7 bases separating them. This CDR3 has 12 residues. Germline lookup yields CDR1 LNHNV and CDR2 YYDKDF (reference sequence). The CDR3 DNA sequence: TGTGCCACCAACACTCCCAATCAGCCCCAGCATTTT. It codes for CATNTPNQPQHF.

This clonotype has at least ten counts. The V call is TRBV12-3 or TRBV12-4, the J call TRBJ1-2; TRBD1 aligns across 8 bases. The CDR3 consists of 13 residues. The V segment lost 1 base and the J segment 7 bases; nucleotides outside the gene matches: 2. The CDR3 coding sequence is TGTGCCAGCAGTTTAGTACAGGGGGTTGGCTACACCTTC. It specifies CASSLVQGVGYTF.

This clonotype was recorded at least ten times. This sequence joins TRBV3-1 and TRBJ1-3; possible D gene TRBD1, 5 bases. Germline-derived CDR1 and CDR2 are LGHDT and YNNKEL (reference sequence). Trimming cost V 0 bases and J 10 bases, with 7 bases left between them. The CDR3 has 12 amino acids. CDR3 sequence (DNA): TGTGCCAGCAGCCAAGATAGACAGACCATATATTTT. It yields the protein CASSQDRQTIYF.

A word on this clonotype: Possible read error: a much larger clone is one base away. The rearrangement links TRBV15 to TRBJ1-2; D unresolved. Germline CDR1 is LNHNV and CDR2 is YYDKDF (reference sequence). The V end was cut by 1 base, the J end by 6 bases, with 18 bases between. CDR3 length: 16 residues. The CDR3 coding sequence is TGTGCCACCAGCAGAGGGGTGGGCGCCGAGTCCGATGGCTACACCTTC. Protein product: CATSRGVGAESDGYTF.